This passage covers 8 T cell receptor beta chains from one sample sequenced in a study of blood T cells in healthy people across ages. Primers used in a second PCR of roughly 6 to 12 cycles were a sample-barcoded 5' primer and a J-beta primer mix. TCRdb analysed the 5' RACE reads with MiXCR anew, one entry per CDR3 protein. The data show 800,000 to 950,000 distinct CDR3 sequences, about 27% seen once. The sample was also reused in another study, on T cells of mothers and their children.

The sample was blood. Every receptor here comes from a woman aged 40 to 49 in good health.

The chain carries TRBV18 and TRBJ2-3, with 8 bases that match TRBD2. Germline CDR1 is KGHSH and CDR2 is LQKENI. The J segment lost 0 bases and the V segment lost 0 bases, leaving 8 bases of the junction unmatched. The CDR3 is 18 residues long. The CDR3 protein is CASSPPAGGWKSTDTQYF. For the CDR3, the DNA is TGTGCCAGCTCACCACCGGCGGGGGGATGGAAAAGCACAGATACGCAGTATTTT.

V is TRBV12-3 or TRBV12-4 and J is TRBJ2-7; D not resolved. The closer fit of TRBJ2-5 to the DNA end suggests the J call may be wrong. CDR3 size: 12 residues. CDR3 bases: TGTGCCAGCAGTTTAATGAGGGAGACCCAGTACTTC. This encodes CASSLMRETQYF.

To note about this clonotype: It may be a read error: a sequence one base away is much more abundant. V and J are TRBV6-4 and TRBJ2-1, with D possibly matching TRBD1 (6 bases). Germline V gives CDR1 MRHNA, CDR2 SNTAGT. This CDR3 comprises 13 residues. V lost 9 bases, J lost 6 bases, and 15 bases lay in between. CDR3 bases: TGTGCCAGATTTACAACAGGGTGCAATGAGCAGTTCTTC. Translation: CARFTTGCNEQFF.

In this sample, this clonotype turned up a few times. This chain uses TRBV5-1 with TRBJ2-5; D perhaps matches TRBD1 (5 bases). Trimming took 4 bases from V and 4 from J, leaving 17 bases between them. The length of the CDR3 is 15 residues. Germline CDR1 SGHRS, CDR2 YFSETQ. CDR3 amino acids: CASSLSGSRRETQYF. In nucleotides, the CDR3 is TGCGCCAGCAGCCTATCAGGGTCTCGCCGAGAGACCCAGTACTTC.

The CDR3 coding sequence is TGTGCCAGCAGCCCGAGGACAGGGGGGGGTGTCGAGCAGTACTTC. Translation gives CASSPRTGGGVEQYF. The genes are TRBV7-2 and TRBJ2-7; TRBD1 matches at 10 bases. There are 15 residues in the CDR3. Germline V gene data show CDR1 as SGHTA and CDR2 as FQGNSA. The V gene end was trimmed by 5 bases and the J gene end by 6 bases; junction bases not matched to a gene: 10.

Points on this clonotype: A read error may explain this, as a much larger clone is one base away. This chain joins TRBV7-9 and TRBJ2-5; TRBD2 is a possible D gene (6 bases). With the DNA end fitting TRBJ2-7 better, the J assignment may be wrong. CDR1 SEHNR and CDR2 FQNEAQ come from the germline V gene (reference sequence). This CDR3 has 13 residues. CDR3 loop: CASSMGGSGEQYV. Here the CDR3 DNA reads TGTGCCAGCAGCATGGGGGGAAGTGGCGAGCAGTACGTC.

This chain links TRBV6-1 with TRBJ2-4; TRBD1 aligns across 8 bases. CDR1 and CDR2 (germline): MNHNS, SASEGT. The CDR3 spans 17 residues. V shed 5 bases, J shed 0 bases, and the junction held 9 bases outside the gene matches. In DNA, the CDR3 is TGTGCCAGCAGTACCGGACAGGGTATTTTAGCCAAAAACATTCAGTACTTC. Translating it yields CASSTGQGILAKNIQYF.

This clonotype was counted at least ten times. The chain joins TRBV7-2 to TRBJ1-5; no firm D call. Germline V gene sequence: CDR1 SGHTA, CDR2 FQGNSA. Trimming removed 5 bases from V and 5 bases from J, with 10 bases in between. CDR3 length equals 13 residues. The CDR3 is CASSPGSHQPQHF. For the CDR3, the DNA is TGTGCCAGCAGCCCCGGGAGCCATCAGCCCCAGCATTTT.